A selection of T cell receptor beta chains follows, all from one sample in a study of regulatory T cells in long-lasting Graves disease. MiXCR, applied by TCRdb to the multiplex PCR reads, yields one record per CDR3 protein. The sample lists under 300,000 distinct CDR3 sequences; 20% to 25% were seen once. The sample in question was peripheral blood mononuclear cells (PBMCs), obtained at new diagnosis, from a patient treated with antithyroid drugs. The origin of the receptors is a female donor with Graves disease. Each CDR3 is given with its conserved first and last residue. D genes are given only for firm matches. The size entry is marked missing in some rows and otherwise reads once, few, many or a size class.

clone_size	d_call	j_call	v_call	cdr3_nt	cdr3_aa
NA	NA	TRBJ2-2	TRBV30	TGTGCCTGGAGTCACTCCACCGGGGAGCTGTTTTTT	CAWSHSTGELFF
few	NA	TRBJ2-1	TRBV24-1	TGTGCCACCAGTGATGGATTCTACAATGAGCAGTTCTTC	CATSDGFYNEQFF
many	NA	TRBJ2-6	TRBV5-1	TGCGCCAGCAGCGGACGAGGGAGTGGGGCCAACGTCCTGACTTTC	CASSGRGSGANVLTF
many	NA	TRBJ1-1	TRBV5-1	TGCGCCAGCAGCTTGGGGGCTAGAACGAACACTGAAGCTTTCTTT	CASSLGARTNTEAFF
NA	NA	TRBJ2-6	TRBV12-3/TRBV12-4	TGTGCCAGCAGTTTTAGGGGTCCTGGGGCCAACGTCCTGACTTTC	CASSFRGPGANVLTF
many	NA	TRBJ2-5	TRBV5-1	TGCGCCAGCAGCTCAGAGGGAAGAGAGACCCAGTACTTC	CASSSEGRETQYF
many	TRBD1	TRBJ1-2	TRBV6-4	TGTGCCAGCAGCGCCGGGACAGGCCATGGCTACACCTTC	CASSAGTGHGYTF
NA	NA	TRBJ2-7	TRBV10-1	TGCGCCAGCAGTACGTCAACCACCTACGAGCAGTACTTC	CASSTSTTYEQYF
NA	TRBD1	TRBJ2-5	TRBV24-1	TGTGCCACTAAATCCACAGGGGGCGGGGAGACCCAGTACTTC	CATKSTGGGETQYF
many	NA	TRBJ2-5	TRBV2	TGTGCCAGCAGGGACCGCCAAGAGACCCAGTACTTC	CASRDRQETQYF
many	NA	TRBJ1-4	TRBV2	TGTGCCAGCAGTGATAGGGGTGAAAAACTGTTTTTT	CASSDRGEKLFF
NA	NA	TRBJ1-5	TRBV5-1	TGCGCCAGCAGCAAGCTACCGGGACAAAATCAGCCCCAGCATTTT	CASSKLPGQNQPQHF
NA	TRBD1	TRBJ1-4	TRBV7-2	TGTGCCAGCAGCTTAGTGGGGACAGGGGGCGTTCCAACTAATGAAAAACTGTTTTTT	CASSLVGTGGVPTNEKLFF
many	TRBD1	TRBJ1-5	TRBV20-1	TGCAGTGTTGGGACAGGGGAGTACAATCAGCCCCAGCATTTT	CSVGTGEYNQPQHF
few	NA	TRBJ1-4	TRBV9	TGTGCCAGCAGCGTAGGACCGCTTACAACTAATGAAAAACTGTTTTTT	CASSVGPLTTNEKLFF
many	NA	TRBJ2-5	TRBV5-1	TGCGCCAGCACATGGGGGTTCCAAGAGACCCAGTACTTC	CASTWGFQETQYF
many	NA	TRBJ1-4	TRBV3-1	TGTGCCAGCACCCTCGGGGGAGGTAATGAAAAACTGTTTTTT	CASTLGGGNEKLFF
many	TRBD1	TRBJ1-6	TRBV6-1	TGTGCCAGCAGTGAGCGGACAGGGAATAATTCACCCCTCCACTTT	CASSERTGNNSPLHF
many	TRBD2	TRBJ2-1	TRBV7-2	TGTGCCAGCAGCCCATGGACTAGCGGTCACAATGAGCAGTTCTTC	CASSPWTSGHNEQFF
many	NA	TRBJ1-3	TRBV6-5	TGTGCCAGCAGTTCCAGCCCGGCGGGAGGAAACACCATATATTTT	CASSSSPAGGNTIYF
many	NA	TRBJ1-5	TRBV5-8	TGTGCCAGCAGCTTGGTACAGGTAAATCAGCCCCAGCATTTT	CASSLVQVNQPQHF
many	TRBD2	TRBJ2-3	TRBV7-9	TGTGCCAGCAGCTTAATAAAGCGGGAGGTTCCGCAGTATTTT	CASSLIKREVPQYF
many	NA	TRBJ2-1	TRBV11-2	TGTGCCAGCAGCTTGGAGACACCAGGGAATGAGCAGTTCTTC	CASSLETPGNEQFF
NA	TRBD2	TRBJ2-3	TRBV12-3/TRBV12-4	TGTGCCAGCAGTTCCTCGGGACTAGCGGGAGTGGCTAGTACAGATACGCAGTATTTT	CASSSSGLAGVASTDTQYF
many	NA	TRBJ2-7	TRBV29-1	TGCAGCGTTGGGACACCCTACACCTACGAGCAGTACTTC	CSVGTPYTYEQYF
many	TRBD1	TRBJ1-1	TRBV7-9	TGTGCCAGCACCCCCAGGGGGCTTAGTACTGAAGCTTTCTTT	CASTPRGLSTEAFF
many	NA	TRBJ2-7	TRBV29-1	TGCAGCGTTGCGACAGGGTTGGAGGGCTACGAGCAGTACTTC	CSVATGLEGYEQYF
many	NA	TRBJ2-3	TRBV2	TGTGCCAGCATCGGGCAGCACACAGATACGCAGTATTTT	CASIGQHTDTQYF
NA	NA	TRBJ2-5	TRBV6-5	TGTGCCAGCAGTTGGAAGGACATTGAGACCCAGTACTTC	CASSWKDIETQYF
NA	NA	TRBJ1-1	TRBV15	TGTGCCACCAGCAGAGATATTGGTAGGGGAGCGACTGAAGCTTTCTTT	CATSRDIGRGATEAFF
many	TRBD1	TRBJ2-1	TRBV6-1	TGTGCCAGCGCGGTAACCGGGACAGGCTACAATGAGCAGTTCTTC	CASAVTGTGYNEQFF
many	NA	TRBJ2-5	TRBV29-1	TGCAGCGTTGAACTTGGGCAGCAAGAGACCCAGTACTTC	CSVELGQQETQYF
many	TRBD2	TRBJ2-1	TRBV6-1	TGTGCCAGCAAAGGCGCGGGAGGCCCGAATGCGCAGTTCTTC	CASKGAGGPNAQFF
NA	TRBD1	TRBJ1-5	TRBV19	TGTGCCAGTACCGGGACAGGGGCGGGCCAGCCCCAGCATTTT	CASTGTGAGQPQHF
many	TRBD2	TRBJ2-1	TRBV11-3	TGTGCCAGCAGCTTAGTAGTAGCGGGGGACAATGAGCAGTTCTTC	CASSLVVAGDNEQFF
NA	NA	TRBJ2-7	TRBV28	TGTGCCAGCAGTTTGAGAGGCACGAGCCCCTACGAGCAGTACTTC	CASSLRGTSPYEQYF
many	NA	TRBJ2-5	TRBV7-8	TGTGCCAGCAGCTTAGATTTCGTTTATTTC	CASSLDFVYF
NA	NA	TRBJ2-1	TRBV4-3	TGCGCCAGCAGCCAAGAAGGAAGGGGGGGGATTGGCAATGAGCAGTTCTTC	CASSQEGRGGIGNEQFF
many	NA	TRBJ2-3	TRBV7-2	TGTGCCAGCAGCTCACGGCGGGACACAGATACGCAGTATTTT	CASSSRRDTDTQYF
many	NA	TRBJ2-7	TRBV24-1	TGTGCCACCAGTGATGCAGGATACGAGCAGTACTTC	CATSDAGYEQYF
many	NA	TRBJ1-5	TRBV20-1	TGCAGTGCTAGAGATCCCAGCTATAGCAATCAGCCCCAGCATTTT	CSARDPSYSNQPQHF
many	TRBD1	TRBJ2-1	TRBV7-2	TGTGCCAGCAGCTTAGGCTCAGGGGGTCCGGGGCGTGAGCAGTTCTTC	CASSLGSGGPGREQFF
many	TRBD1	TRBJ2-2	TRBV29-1	TGCAGCGTTGAGTTGCAGGGGGATAGCCAGAACACCGGGGAGCTGTTTTTT	CSVELQGDSQNTGELFF
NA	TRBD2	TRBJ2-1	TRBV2	TGTGCCAGCAGCCGAGCGGGGGGGGTGGATGAGCAGTTCTTC	CASSRAGGVDEQFF
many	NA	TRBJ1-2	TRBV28	TGTGCCAGCGGCAGGACAGCCCATTATGGCTACACCTTC	CASGRTAHYGYTF
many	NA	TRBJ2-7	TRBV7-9	TGTGCCAGCAGCCCGCGCACCGGGACCATCTACGAGCAGTACTTC	CASSPRTGTIYEQYF
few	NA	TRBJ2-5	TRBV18	TGTGCCATCCCCAGGACAGCCCGGAATTTAAAGTACTTC	CAIPRTARNLKYF
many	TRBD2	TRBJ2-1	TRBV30	TGTGCCTGGAGCCGTACTAGCGGGAGGTACTACAATGAGCAGTTCTTC	CAWSRTSGRYYNEQFF
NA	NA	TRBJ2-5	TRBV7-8	TGTGCCAGCAGCTTAGTTAGGGTCCAAGAGACCCAGTACTTC	CASSLVRVQETQYF
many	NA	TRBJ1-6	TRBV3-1	TGTGCCAGCAGCCAAGAAGGGGTGGCACCCCTCCACTTT	CASSQEGVAPLHF
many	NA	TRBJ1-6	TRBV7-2	TGTGCCAGCAGCCAGATGGTCCGGGTGGGTAATTCACCCCTCCACTTT	CASSQMVRVGNSPLHF
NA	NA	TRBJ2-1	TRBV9	TGTGCCAGCAGCGCGGACTTCTCCTACAATGAGCAGTTCTTC	CASSADFSYNEQFF